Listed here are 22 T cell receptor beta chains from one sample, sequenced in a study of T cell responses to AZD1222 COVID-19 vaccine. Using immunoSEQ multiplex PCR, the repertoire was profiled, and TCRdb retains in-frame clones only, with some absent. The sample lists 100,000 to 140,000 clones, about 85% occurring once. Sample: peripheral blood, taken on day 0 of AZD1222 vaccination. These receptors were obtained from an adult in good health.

Here the CDR3 DNA reads TGTGCCTGGAGTGGCGGGGTCAATCAGCCCCAGCATTTT. This gives the protein CAWSGGVNQPQHF. The chain couples TRBV30 to TRBJ1-5; D is uncertain. The CDR3 has 13 amino acids. V was cut by 1 base and J by 3 bases, with 7 bases left in between. Germline V gene data show CDR1 as GTSNPN and CDR2 as SVGIG (reference sequence). The variable domain in full, with the rest retrieved from reference TRBV30 and TRBJ1-5, is SQTIHQWPATLVQPVGSPLSLECTVEGTSNPNLYWYRQAAGRGLQLLFYSVGIGQISSEVPQNLSASRPQDRQFILSSKKLLLSDSGFYLCAWSGGVNQPQHFGDGTRLSIL.

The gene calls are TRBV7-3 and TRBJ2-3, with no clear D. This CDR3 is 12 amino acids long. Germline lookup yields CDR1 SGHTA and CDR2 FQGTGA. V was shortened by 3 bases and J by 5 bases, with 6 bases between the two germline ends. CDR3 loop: CASSFKGDTQYF. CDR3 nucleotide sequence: TGTGCCAGCAGCTTCAAAGGAGATACGCAGTATTTT.

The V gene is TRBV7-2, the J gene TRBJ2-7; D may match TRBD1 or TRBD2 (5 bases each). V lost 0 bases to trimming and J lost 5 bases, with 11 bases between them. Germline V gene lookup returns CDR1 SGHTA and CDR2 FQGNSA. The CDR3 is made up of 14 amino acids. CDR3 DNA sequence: TGTGCCAGCAGCTTAGCGGCCACGGGGCACGAGCAGTACTTC. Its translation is CASSLAATGHEQYF.

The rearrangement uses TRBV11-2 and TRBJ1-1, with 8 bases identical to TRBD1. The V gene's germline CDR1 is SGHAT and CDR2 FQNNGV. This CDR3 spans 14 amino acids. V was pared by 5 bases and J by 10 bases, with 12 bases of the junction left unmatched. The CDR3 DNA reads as TGTGCCAGCAGCCCGGGACAGGTCGAAAAAGGAGCTTTCTTT. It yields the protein CASSPGQVEKGAFF.

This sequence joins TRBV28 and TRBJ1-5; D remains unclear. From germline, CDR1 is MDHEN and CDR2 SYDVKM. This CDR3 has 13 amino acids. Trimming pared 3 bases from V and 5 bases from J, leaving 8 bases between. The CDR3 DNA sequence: TGTGCCAGCAGTTTTCGTCTCTATCAGCCCCAGCATTTT. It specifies CASSFRLYQPQHF. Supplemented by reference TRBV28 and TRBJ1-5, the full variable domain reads DVKVTQSSRYLVKRTGEKVFLECVQDMDHENMFWYRQDPGLGLRLIYFSYDVKMKEKGDIPEGYSVSREKKERFSLILESASTNQTSMYLCASSFRLYQPQHFGDGTRLSIL.

CDR3 amino acids: CASDRNSYEQYF. CDR3 nucleotide sequence: TGTGCCTCCGACAGGAACTCCTACGAGCAGTACTTC. This sequence joins TRBV30 and TRBJ2-7, with D possibly TRBD1 on 6 matching bases. The CDR3 has 12 residues. Germline V lookup: CDR1 GTSNPN, CDR2 SVGIG (reference sequence). The V end was cut by 7 bases, the J end by 0 bases, with 10 bases between.

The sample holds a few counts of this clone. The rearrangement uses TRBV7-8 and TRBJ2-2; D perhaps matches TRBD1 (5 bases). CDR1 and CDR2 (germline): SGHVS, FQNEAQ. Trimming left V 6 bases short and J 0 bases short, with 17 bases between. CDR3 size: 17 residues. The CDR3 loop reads CASSWGSRGPNTGELFF. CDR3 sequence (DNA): TGTGCCAGCAGTTGGGGCTCCCGAGGCCCGAACACCGGGGAGCTGTTTTTT. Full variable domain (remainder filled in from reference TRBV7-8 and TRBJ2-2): GAGVSQSPRYKVAKRGQDVALRCDPISGHVSLFWYQQALGQGPEFLTYFQNEAQLDKSGLPSDRFFAERPEGSVSTLKIQRTQQEDSAVYLCASSWGSRGPNTGELFFGEGSRLTVL.

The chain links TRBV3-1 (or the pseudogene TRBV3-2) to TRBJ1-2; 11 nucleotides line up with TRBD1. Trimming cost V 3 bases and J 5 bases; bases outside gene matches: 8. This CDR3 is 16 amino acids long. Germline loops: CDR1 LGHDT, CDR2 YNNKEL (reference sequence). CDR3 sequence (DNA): TGTGCCAGCAGCCAGGGAATCGGACAGGGGGCTTATGGCTACACCTTC. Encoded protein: CASSQGIGQGAYGYTF.

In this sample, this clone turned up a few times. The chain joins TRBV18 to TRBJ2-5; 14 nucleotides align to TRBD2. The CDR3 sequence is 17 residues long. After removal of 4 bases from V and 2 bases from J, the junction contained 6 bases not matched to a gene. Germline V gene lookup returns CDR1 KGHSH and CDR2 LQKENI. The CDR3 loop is CASSRGLAGAGQETQYF. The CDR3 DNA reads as TGTGCCAGCTCACGGGGACTAGCGGGAGCGGGGCAAGAGACCCAGTACTTC.

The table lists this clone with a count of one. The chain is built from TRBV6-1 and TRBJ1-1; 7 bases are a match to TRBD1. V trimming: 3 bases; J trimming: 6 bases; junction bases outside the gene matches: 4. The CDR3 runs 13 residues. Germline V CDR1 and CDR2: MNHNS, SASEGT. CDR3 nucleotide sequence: TGTGCCAGCAGTGATACGGGACAGTCTGAAGCTTTCTTT. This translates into CASSDTGQSEAFF.

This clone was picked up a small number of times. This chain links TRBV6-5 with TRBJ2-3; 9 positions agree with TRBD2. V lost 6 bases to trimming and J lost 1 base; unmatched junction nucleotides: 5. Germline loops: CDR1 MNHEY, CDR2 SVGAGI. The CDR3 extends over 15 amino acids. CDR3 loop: CASRGGRAGTDTQYF. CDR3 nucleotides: TGTGCCAGCAGGGGCGGGAGGGCCGGCACAGATACGCAGTATTTT.

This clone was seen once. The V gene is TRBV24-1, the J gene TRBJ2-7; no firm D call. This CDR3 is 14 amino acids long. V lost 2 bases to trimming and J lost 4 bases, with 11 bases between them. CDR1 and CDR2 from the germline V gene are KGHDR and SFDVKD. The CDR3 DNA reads TGTGCCACCAGTGATTCCTGGCCTGGGTACGAGCAGTACTTC. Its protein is CATSDSWPGYEQYF.

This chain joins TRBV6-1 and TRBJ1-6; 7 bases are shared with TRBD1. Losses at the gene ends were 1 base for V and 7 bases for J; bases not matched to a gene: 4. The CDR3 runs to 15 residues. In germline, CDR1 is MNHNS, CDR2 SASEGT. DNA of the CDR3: TGTGCCAGCAGTGAAGAGACAGGGAAGAATTCACCCCTCCACTTT. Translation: CASSEETGKNSPLHF.

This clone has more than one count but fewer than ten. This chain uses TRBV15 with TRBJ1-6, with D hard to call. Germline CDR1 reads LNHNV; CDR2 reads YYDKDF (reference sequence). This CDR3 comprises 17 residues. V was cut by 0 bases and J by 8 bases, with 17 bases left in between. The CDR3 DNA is TGTGCCACCAGCAGAGATCTCAGGACCCTGACGGATTCACCCCTCCACTTT. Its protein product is CATSRDLRTLTDSPLHF.

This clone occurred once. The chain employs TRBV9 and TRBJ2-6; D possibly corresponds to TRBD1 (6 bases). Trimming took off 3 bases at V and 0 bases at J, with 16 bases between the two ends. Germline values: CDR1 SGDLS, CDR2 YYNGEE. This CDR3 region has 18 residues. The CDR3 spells CASSAQTGRASGANVLTF. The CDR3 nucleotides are TGTGCCAGCAGCGCCCAGACAGGTAGGGCCTCTGGGGCCAACGTCCTGACTTTC.

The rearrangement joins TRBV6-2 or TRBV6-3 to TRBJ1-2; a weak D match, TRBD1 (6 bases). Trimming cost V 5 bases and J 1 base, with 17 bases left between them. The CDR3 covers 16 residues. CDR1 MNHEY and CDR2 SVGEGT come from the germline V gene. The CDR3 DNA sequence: TGTGCCAGCAGTACCTGGACAGTCTTCCTTAACTATGGCTACACCTTC. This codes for CASSTWTVFLNYGYTF.

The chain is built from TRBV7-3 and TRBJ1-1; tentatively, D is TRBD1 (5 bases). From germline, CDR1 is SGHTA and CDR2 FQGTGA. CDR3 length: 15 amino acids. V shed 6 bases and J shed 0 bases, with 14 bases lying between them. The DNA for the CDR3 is TGTGCCAGCAGGAGGGACGGAATCATGAACACTGAAGCTTTCTTT. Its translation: CASRRDGIMNTEAFF.

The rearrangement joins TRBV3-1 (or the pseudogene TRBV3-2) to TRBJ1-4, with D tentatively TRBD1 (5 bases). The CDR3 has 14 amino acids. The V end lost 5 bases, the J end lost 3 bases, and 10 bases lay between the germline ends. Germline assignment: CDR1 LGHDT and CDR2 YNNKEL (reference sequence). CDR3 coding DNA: TGTGCCAGCAGCTTCTCAGGGTCTAATGAAAAACTGTTTTTT. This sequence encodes CASSFSGSNEKLFF.

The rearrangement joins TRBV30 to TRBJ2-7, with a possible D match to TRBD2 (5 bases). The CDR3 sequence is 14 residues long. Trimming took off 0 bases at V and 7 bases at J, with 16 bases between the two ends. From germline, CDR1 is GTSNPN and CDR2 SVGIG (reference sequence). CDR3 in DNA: TGTGCCTGGAGTGTACCCGGGGAGCCGAAGGAGCAGTACTTC. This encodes CAWSVPGEPKEQYF.

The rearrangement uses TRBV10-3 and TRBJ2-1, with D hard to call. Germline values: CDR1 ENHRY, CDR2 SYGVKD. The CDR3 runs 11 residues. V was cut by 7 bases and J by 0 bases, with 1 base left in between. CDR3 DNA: TGTGCCATCACCTCCTACAATGAGCAGTTCTTC. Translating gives CAITSYNEQFF.

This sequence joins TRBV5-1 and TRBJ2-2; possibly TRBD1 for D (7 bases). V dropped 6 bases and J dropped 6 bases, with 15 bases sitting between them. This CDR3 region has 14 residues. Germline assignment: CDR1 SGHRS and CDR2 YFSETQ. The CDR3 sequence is CASTGQGGSGELFF. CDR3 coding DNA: TGCGCCAGCACCGGGCAGGGGGGATCCGGGGAGCTGTTTTTT.

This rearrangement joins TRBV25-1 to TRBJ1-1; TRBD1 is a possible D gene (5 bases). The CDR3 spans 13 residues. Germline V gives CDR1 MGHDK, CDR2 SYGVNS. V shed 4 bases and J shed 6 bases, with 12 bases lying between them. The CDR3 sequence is CASSGTSTAEAFF. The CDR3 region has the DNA TGTGCCAGCAGTGGTACATCGACAGCTGAAGCTTTCTTT.